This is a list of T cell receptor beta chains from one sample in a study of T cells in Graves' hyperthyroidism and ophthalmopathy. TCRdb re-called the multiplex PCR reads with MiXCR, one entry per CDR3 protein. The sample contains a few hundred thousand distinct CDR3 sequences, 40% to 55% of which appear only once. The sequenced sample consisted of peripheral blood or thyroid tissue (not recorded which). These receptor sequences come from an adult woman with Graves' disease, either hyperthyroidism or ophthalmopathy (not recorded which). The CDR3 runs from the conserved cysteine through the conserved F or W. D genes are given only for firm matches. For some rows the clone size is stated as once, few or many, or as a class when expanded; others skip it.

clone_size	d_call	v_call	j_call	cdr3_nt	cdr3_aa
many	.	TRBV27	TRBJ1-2	TGTGCCAGCAGTAACACCGGGACCTCTCACTTCTATGGCTACACCTTC	CASSNTGTSHFYGYTF
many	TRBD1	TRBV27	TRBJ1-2	TGTGCCAGCAGTTTGCAGGGGGTCAATGGCTACACCTTC	CASSLQGVNGYTF
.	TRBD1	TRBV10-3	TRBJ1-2	TGTGCCATCAGTGAGTTTACAGGGGTGGGCTACACCTTC	CAISEFTGVGYTF
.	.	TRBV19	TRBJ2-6	TGTGCCAGTAAAGGGACTGATTTCTCTGGGGCCAACGTCCTGACTTTC	CASKGTDFSGANVLTF
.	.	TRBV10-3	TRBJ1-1	TGTGCCAGCAGTGAATACCTGAACACTGAAGCTTTCTTT	CASSEYLNTEAFF
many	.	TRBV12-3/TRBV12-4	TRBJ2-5	TGTGCCAGCAGTCTCCGGGACCAAGAGACCCAGTACTTC	CASSLRDQETQYF
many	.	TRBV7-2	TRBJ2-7	TGTGCCAGCAGCTTTGATCCAGACTACGAGCAGTACTTC	CASSFDPDYEQYF
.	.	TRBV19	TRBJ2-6	TGTGCCAGTAGTTGGGTCTCTGGGGCCAACGTCCTGACTTTC	CASSWVSGANVLTF
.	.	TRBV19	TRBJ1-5	TGTGCCAGTAGTATTCTCCAAATCAATCAGCCCCAGCATTTT	CASSILQINQPQHF
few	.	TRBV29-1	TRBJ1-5	TGCAGCGGTGGGCAGGTCGGCCAGCCCCAGCATTTT	CSGGQVGQPQHF
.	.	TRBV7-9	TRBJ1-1	TGTGCCAGCACCTCTCGGACTGAAGCTTTCTTT	CASTSRTEAFF
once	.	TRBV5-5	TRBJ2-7	TGTGCCAGCAGCCCTGGAGGAGACCCCGAGCAGTACTTC	CASSPGGDPEQYF
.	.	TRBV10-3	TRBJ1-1	TGTGCCATCACCGTCTCGGGAGGGAGCACTGAAGCTTTCTTT	CAITVSGGSTEAFF
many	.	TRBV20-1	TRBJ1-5	TGCAGTGCTAGAACGGAAGGGGCTGGCAATCAGCCCCAGCATTTT	CSARTEGAGNQPQHF
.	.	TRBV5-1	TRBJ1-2	TGCGCCAGCAACACGGGATATAACTATGGCTACACCTTC	CASNTGYNYGYTF
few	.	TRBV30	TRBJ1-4	TGTGCCTGGAGGGGCGGTGCAACTAATGAAAAACTGTTTTTT	CAWRGGATNEKLFF
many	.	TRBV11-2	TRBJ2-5	TGTGCCAGCAGCTTACAGGGTCTATACCAAGAGACCCAGTACTTC	CASSLQGLYQETQYF
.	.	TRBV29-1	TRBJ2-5	TGCAGCTGGGGCCCAGGGAGAGAGACCCAGTACTTC	CSWGPGRETQYF
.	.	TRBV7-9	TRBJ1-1	TGTGCCAGCACCTCTAGGCAGGGAGCAACTATGAACACTGAAGCTTTCTTT	CASTSRQGATMNTEAFF
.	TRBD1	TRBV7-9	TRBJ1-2	TGTGCCAGCAGCCCCGGGGGACAGCCAGGCTACACCTTC	CASSPGGQPGYTF
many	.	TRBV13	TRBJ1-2	TGTGCCAGCAGCTTATCGATAAGTGGCTACACCTTC	CASSLSISGYTF
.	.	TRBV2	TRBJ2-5	TGTGCCAGCAGCGAGGGGTGGCAGCCCCAGTACTTC	CASSEGWQPQYF
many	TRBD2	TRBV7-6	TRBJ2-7	TGTGCCAGCAGCTTAGGGCAGGGGACTAGCGGACTCGAGCAGTACTTC	CASSLGQGTSGLEQYF
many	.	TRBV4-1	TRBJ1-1	TGCGCCAGCAGCCAAGAAGAGTTGAACACTGAAGCTTTCTTT	CASSQEELNTEAFF
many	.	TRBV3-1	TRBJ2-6	.	CASSRRAGANVLTF
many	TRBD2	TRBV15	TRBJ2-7	TGTGCCACCAGCAGAGATTTATGGCAGGACAGACTAGCGGGAGTAAAGGGGTCCTCCTACGAGCAGTACTTC	CATSRDLWQDRLAGVKGSSYEQYF
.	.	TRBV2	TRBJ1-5	TGTGCCAGCAACGTGCAGGGCAATCAGCCCCAGCATTTT	CASNVQGNQPQHF
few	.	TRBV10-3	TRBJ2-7	TGTGCCATCAGGGACAGCGGAGGCCGACAGTACTTC	CAIRDSGGRQYF
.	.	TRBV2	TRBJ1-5	TGTGCCAGCAGCAGTACCGGGGGCCTGCAGCCCCAGCATTTT	CASSSTGGLQPQHF
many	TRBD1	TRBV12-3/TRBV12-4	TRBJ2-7	TGTGCCAGCAGTTGGGACAGGGGCTACGAGCAGTACTTC	CASSWDRGYEQYF
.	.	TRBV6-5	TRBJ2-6	TGTGCCAGCAGACTCGGGGCGGGCGGGGCCAACGTCCTGACTTTC	CASRLGAGGANVLTF
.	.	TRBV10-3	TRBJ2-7	TGTGCCGTCAGGAGGGCAGAGCTCTACGAGCAGTACTTC	CAVRRAELYEQYF
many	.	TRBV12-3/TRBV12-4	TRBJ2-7	TGTGCCAGCAGTTTAGCAGAGGACCTGGCCTACGAGCAGTACTTC	CASSLAEDLAYEQYF
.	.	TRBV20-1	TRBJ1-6	TGCAGTGCTAGTTCGACGACCACAAATTCACCCCTCCACTTT	CSASSTTTNSPLHF
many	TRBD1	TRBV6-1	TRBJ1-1	TGTGCCAGCAGTGCCGGACAGGGGGCCACTGAAGCTTTCTTT	CASSAGQGATEAFF
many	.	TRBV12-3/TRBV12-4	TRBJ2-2	TGTGCCAGCAGTCCCGCAGGGGAAATTACCGGGGAGCTGTTTTTT	CASSPAGEITGELFF
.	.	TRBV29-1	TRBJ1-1	TGCAGCGTTGCTTGGGGCGCAGCCACTGAAGCTTTCTTT	CSVAWGAATEAFF
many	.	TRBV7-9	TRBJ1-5	TGTGCCAGCAGCCCCCCTACGGGGAAGTCCCAGCATTTT	CASSPPTGKSQHF
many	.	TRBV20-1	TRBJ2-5	TGCAGTGCTAGGGGGGGGCCCCAGTACTTC	CSARGGPQYF
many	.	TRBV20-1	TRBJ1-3	TGCAGCGCTTCCGGGTCTGGAAACACCATATATTTT	CSASGSGNTIYF
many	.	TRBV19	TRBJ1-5	TGTGCCAGTAGTATTGTGCAGGGAAGCAATCAGCCCCAGCATTTT	CASSIVQGSNQPQHF
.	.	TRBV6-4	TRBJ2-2	TGTGCCAGCAGTGACTCGACGGGGGGGGAGCTGTTTTTT	CASSDSTGGELFF
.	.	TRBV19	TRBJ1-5	TGTGCCGTCGGACAGTTCAATCAGCCCCAGCATTTT	CAVGQFNQPQHF
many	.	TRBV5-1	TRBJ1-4	TGCGCCAGCAGAGTGACGGCCCAGAATGAAAAACTGTTTTTT	CASRVTAQNEKLFF
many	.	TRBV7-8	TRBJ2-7	TGTGCCAGCAGCTTAGCGGTGACCACCTACGAGCAGTACTTC	CASSLAVTTYEQYF
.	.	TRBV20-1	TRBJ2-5	TGCAGTGCTAGCCAAGCATTGGCAGGACCCGAGACCCAGTACTTC	CSASQALAGPETQYF
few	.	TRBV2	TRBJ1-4	TGTGCCAGCGCGTCTTGGGAAAAACTGTTTTTT	CASASWEKLFF
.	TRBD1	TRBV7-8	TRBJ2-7	TGTGCCAGCAGCTTCAGGGAGGACAGGGGCGGGTACGAGCAGTACTTC	CASSFREDRGGYEQYF
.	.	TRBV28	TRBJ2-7	TGTGCCAGCAGTTTCAGCAACGAGCAGTACTTC	CASSFSNEQYF